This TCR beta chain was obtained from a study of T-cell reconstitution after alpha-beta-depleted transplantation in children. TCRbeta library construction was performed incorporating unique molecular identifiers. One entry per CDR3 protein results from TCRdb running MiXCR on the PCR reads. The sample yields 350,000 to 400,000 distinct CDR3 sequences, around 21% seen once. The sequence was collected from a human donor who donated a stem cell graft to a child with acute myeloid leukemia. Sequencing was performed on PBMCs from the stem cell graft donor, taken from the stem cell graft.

The CDR3 sequence is CASSSALGGEQFF. In DNA form, the CDR3 reads TGTGCCAGCAGTTCAGCGTTGGGCGGGGAGCAGTTCTTC. The chain recombines TRBV27 with TRBJ2-1; maybe TRBD2 (5 bases). Trimming shortened V by 4 bases and J by 10 bases, and 14 bases separated the two germline ends. Germline CDR1 and CDR2: MNHEY and SMNVEV (reference sequence). The CDR3 has 13 amino acids.